This T cell receptor (beta chain) was found in a study of beta chain features in type 1 diabetes. By way of CD45RO/CCR7/CD25/CD127/CD95/CD27, the CD4+ regulatory, stem cell-like memory, central memory and naive cells were sorted. This clone occurred a few times. As yet, its antigen is unknown. The study reverse transcribed the entire isolated RNA, so it sequenced expressed TCRB transcripts. Sequencing used immunoSEQ multiplex PCR; TCRdb keeps in-frame clones, though not all of them. The sample has 680,000 or so clones, around 16% seen once; the top ten hold under 0.095%. Whole-study results and caveats: Using cDNA template may skew counts toward highly expressing activated cells. A moderate, significant TCRB CDR3 shortening appeared in type 1 diabetes across four CD4+ subsets.

This CDR3 comprises 14 residues. Trimming took off 8 bases at V and 0 bases at J, with 13 bases between the two ends. Germline values: CDR1 SGHTA, CDR2 FQGNSA. The receptor's source is a man aged 18-30 years in good health. V gene TRBV7-2 combines with J gene TRBJ1-2; D not resolved. The specimen was naive CD4+ T cells from blood. CDR3 DNA sequence: TGTGCCAGCTCTGCGGACTCAGCTAACTATGGCTACACCTTC. It encodes CASSADSANYGYTF. The variable domain in full, with the rest retrieved from reference TRBV7-2 and TRBJ1-2, is GAGVSQSPSNKVTEKGKDVELRCDPISGHTALYWYRQSLGQGLEFLIYFQGNSAPDKSGLPSDRFSAERTGGSVSTLTIQRTQQEDSAVYLCASSADSANYGYTFGSGTRLTVV.